The 25 T cell receptor beta chains presented below share a single source sample, sequenced in a study of control samples from healthy donors and cancer patients. Assay used: immunoSEQ multiplex PCR; TCRdb lists only in-frame clones, some missing. There are tens of thousands of clones in the sample; approximately 80% occur only once, and around a fifth lies in the top ten. Sequenced sample: blood. These receptors were obtained from a man younger than 45 in good health.

The rearrangement uses TRBV9 and TRBJ1-2, with D perhaps TRBD1 (6 bases). This CDR3 region has 13 residues. The germline V gene encodes CDR1 SGDLS and CDR2 YYNGEE. Trimming removed 4 bases at V and 0 bases at J, with 7 bases between. The CDR3 is CASSSGANYGYTF. As DNA, the CDR3 is TGTGCCAGCAGCTCAGGGGCTAACTATGGCTACACCTTC.

The rearrangement joins TRBV7-3 to TRBJ1-1; D is perhaps TRBD1 (6 bases). CDR3 length: 14 residues. Trimming shortened V by 3 bases and J by 4 bases, and 12 bases separated the two germline ends. CDR1 is SGHTA, CDR2 FQGTGA, per germline. CDR3 amino acids: CASSFRGAGTEAFF. DNA for the CDR3: TGTGCCAGCAGCTTCCGGGGGGCCGGCACTGAAGCTTTCTTT.

This clone was counted once. At one boundary the junction diverges from the germline segment, which might be a read error. This CDR3 reads CASSLILASEKFF. CDR3 bases: TGTGCCAGCAGCTTAATCCTTGCTAGTGAGAAGTTCTTC. The chain couples TRBV7-3 to TRBJ2-1; no clear D gene. The CDR3 totals 13 residues. The germline V gene has CDR1 SGHTA and CDR2 FQGTGA.

The chain has TRBV5-1 and TRBJ2-2, with D uncertain. V lost 1 base to trimming and J lost 0 bases, with 10 bases between them. Germline lookup yields CDR1 SGHRS and CDR2 YFSETQ. The CDR3 has 16 amino acids. The DNA of the CDR3 is TGCGCCAGCAGCTTGTTAAACCCATCGAACACCGGGGAGCTGTTTTTT. It translates to CASSLLNPSNTGELFF.

The V and J genes are TRBV6-5 and TRBJ2-5; D might be TRBD1 or TRBD2, each matching 6 bases. Deletions cut 8 bases from V and 4 bases from J, with 14 bases between. CDR1 is MNHEY, CDR2 SVGAGI, per germline. This CDR3 is built from 13 residues. As DNA, the CDR3 is TGTGCCAGCGATCCGGGGGCCGGAGAGACCCAGTACTTC. Its protein is CASDPGAGETQYF.

The chain couples TRBV6-6 to TRBJ1-5; TRBD1 matches 7 bases. V dropped 2 bases and J dropped 4; count of bases not matched to a gene: 5. CDR3 size: 15 residues. The V gene's germline CDR1 is MNHNY and CDR2 SVGAGI (reference sequence). CDR3 residues: CASSYEAGGNQPQHF. CDR3 DNA: TGTGCCAGCAGTTACGAGGCAGGGGGAAATCAGCCCCAGCATTTT.

The rearrangement joins TRBV12-3 or TRBV12-4 to TRBJ1-5; D is unclear. This CDR3 has 13 amino acids. Trimming left V 3 bases short and J 5 bases short, with 8 bases between. CDR3 in amino acids: CASSFGWDQPQHF. The CDR3 nucleotides are TGTGCCAGCAGTTTTGGCTGGGATCAGCCCCAGCATTTT.

V is TRBV28 and J is TRBJ1-5; a possible D gene is TRBD1 (5 bases). Germline V lookup: CDR1 MDHEN, CDR2 SYDVKM. V dropped 3 bases and J dropped 0 bases, with 9 bases sitting between them. The CDR3 covers 15 residues. CDR3 sequence reads: CASSFRTRSNQPQHF. The CDR3 bases are TGTGCCAGCAGTTTTCGGACACGTAGCAATCAGCCCCAGCATTTT.

The chain uses TRBV28 and TRBJ2-7; tentative D call: TRBD2 (6 bases). CDR1 and CDR2 from the germline V gene are MDHEN and SYDVKM. The CDR3 runs 15 residues. Trimming took off 2 bases at V and 6 bases at J, with 17 bases between the two ends. The CDR3 is CASSLRGTPGIEQYF. In nucleotides, the CDR3 is TGTGCCAGCAGTTTACGCGGGACCCCCGGGATCGAGCAGTACTTC.

The V and J genes are TRBV9 and TRBJ2-1, with D possibly matching TRBD2 (6 bases). V lost 4 bases to trimming and J lost 7 bases, with 18 bases between them. CDR3 length: 15 amino acids. The germline V gene has CDR1 SGDLS and CDR2 YYNGEE. CDR3 amino acids: CASSPRRPGENEQFF. The CDR3 nucleotides read TGTGCCAGCAGCCCTCGCAGGCCGGGGGAGAATGAGCAGTTCTTC.

The J gene is TRBJ2-1, the V gene TRBV6-5, with TRBD2 as a possible D gene (5 bases). The V and J ends lost 6 bases and 5 bases respectively, with 14 bases between them. This CDR3 spans 14 amino acids. The germline gives CDR1 MNHEY, CDR2 SVGAGI. CDR3 nucleotides: TGTGCCAGCAGAATGGACGGGATTGACAATGAGCAGTTCTTC. Protein sequence: CASRMDGIDNEQFF.

This clone was found once. V and J are TRBV6-6 and TRBJ1-3; D is unclear. The CDR3 length is 14 residues. The V end lost 6 bases, the J end lost 0 bases, and 9 bases lay between the germline ends. Germline V lookup: CDR1 MNHNY, CDR2 SVGAGI (reference sequence). CDR3 protein: CASRAQISGNTIYF. In DNA, the CDR3 is TGTGCCAGCAGAGCACAGATCTCTGGAAACACCATATATTTT.

This clone was recorded a few times. The chain carries TRBV5-8 and TRBJ2-7; tentatively, D is TRBD1 (6 bases). The CDR3 contains 16 residues. V was shortened by 2 bases and J by 0 bases, with 15 bases between the two germline ends. The germline gives CDR1 SGHTS, CDR2 YDEGEE. CDR3 region: CASSLRQALISYEQYF. The CDR3 DNA reads TGTGCCAGCAGCTTACGACAGGCTCTGATCTCCTACGAGCAGTACTTC. Supplemented by reference TRBV5-8 and TRBJ2-7, the full variable domain reads EAGVTQSPTHLIKTRGQQATLRCSPISGHTSVYWYQQALGLGLQFLLWYDEGEERNRGNFPPRFSGRQFPNYSSELNVNALELEDSALYLCASSLRQALISYEQYFGPGTRLTVT.

This clone appeared once. V is TRBV10-3 and J is TRBJ1-5, with D uncertain. CDR1 ENHRY and CDR2 SYGVKD come from the germline V gene. This CDR3 is 15 amino acids long. V was trimmed by 2 bases and J by 0 bases, leaving 8 bases between them. The CDR3 DNA reads as TGTGCCATCAGTGAGGTTCGGGATAGCAATCAGCCCCAGCATTTT. Its protein is CAISEVRDSNQPQHF.

J is TRBJ1-1 and V is TRBV6-5, with TRBD1 as a possible D gene (6 bases). Deletions cut 6 bases from V and 1 base from J, with 15 bases between. The CDR3 runs 15 residues. Germline loops: CDR1 MNHEY, CDR2 SVGAGI. The CDR3 loop is CASSRSGTQNTEAFF. The CDR3 DNA is TGTGCCAGCAGCCGAAGCGGGACACAGAACACTGAAGCTTTCTTT.

The chain combines TRBV6-1 with TRBJ2-3; D may match TRBD1 or TRBD2 (5 bases each). CDR1 is MNHNS and CDR2 is SASEGT in the germline V gene. Trimming cost V 4 bases and J 5 bases, with 25 bases left between them. This CDR3 contains 18 residues. CDR3 residues: CASSATGLGQVYRDTQYF. For the CDR3, the DNA is TGTGCCAGCAGTGCCACGGGGCTCGGCCAGGTGTATAGAGATACGCAGTATTTT.

V is TRBV5-1 and J is TRBJ1-1; 8 bases are a match to TRBD1. The length of the CDR3 is 16 residues. Trimming cost V 3 bases and J 0 bases; bases outside gene matches: 7. Germline V gene lookup returns CDR1 SGHRS and CDR2 YFSETQ. The CDR3 sequence: CASSSGTGNMNTEAFF. Written as DNA, the CDR3 is TGCGCCAGCAGCTCCGGGACAGGCAACATGAACACTGAAGCTTTCTTT.

The chain is built from TRBV10-3 and TRBJ1-5; no clear D gene. The CDR3 extends over 15 amino acids. Per germline, CDR1 ENHRY and CDR2 SYGVKD. Trimming removed 0 bases at V and 0 bases at J, with 6 bases between. The CDR3 here is CAISESEFSNQPQHF. The CDR3 DNA reads TGTGCCATCAGTGAGTCGGAGTTTAGCAATCAGCCCCAGCATTTT.

This clone was counted once. The chain carries TRBV5-5 and TRBJ2-7; 8 nucleotides align to TRBD1. This CDR3 has 12 amino acids. Trimming at V came to 4 bases and at J to 9 bases, leaving 6 bases not matched to a gene. Germline-derived CDR1 and CDR2 are SGHKS and YYEKEE (reference sequence). CDR3 sequence (DNA): TGTGCCAGCAGCGGGACAGGTCAAAGGCAGTACTTC. Translation: CASSGTGQRQYF.

This clone was recorded once. V and J are TRBV3-1 (or the pseudogene TRBV3-2) and TRBJ1-2; D remains unclear. CDR1 is LGHDT, CDR2 YNNKEL, per germline (reference sequence). The CDR3 consists of 12 residues. Trimming cost V 1 base and J 5 bases, with 5 bases left between them. The CDR3 region is CASSQGWYGYTF. The CDR3 DNA follows: TGTGCCAGCAGCCAAGGATGGTATGGCTACACCTTC.

The rearrangement links TRBV30 to TRBJ2-7; D not certain. The CDR3 is 11 amino acids. Trimming left V 2 bases short and J 2 bases short, with 4 bases between. CDR1 and CDR2 (germline): GTSNPN, SVGIG (reference sequence). As DNA, the CDR3 is TGTGCCTGGAGTAACGCCTACGAGCAGTACTTC. This translates into CAWSNAYEQYF. The full variable domain, rest sourced from reference TRBV30 and TRBJ2-7, is SQTIHQWPATLVQPVGSPLSLECTVEGTSNPNLYWYRQAAGRGLQLLFYSVGIGQISSEVPQNLSASRPQDRQFILSSKKLLLSDSGFYLCAWSNAYEQYFGPGTRLTVT.

The V call is TRBV19, the J call TRBJ1-1, with D uncertain. Trimming shortened V by 7 bases and J by 11 bases, and 20 bases separated the two germline ends. The CDR3 length is 13 residues. From germline, CDR1 is LNHDA and CDR2 SQIVND (reference sequence). The CDR3: CASTTPGGSVAFF. The DNA for the CDR3 is TGTGCCAGTACCACCCCGGGCGGCTCGGTGGCTTTCTTT.

The rearrangement joins TRBV7-8 to TRBJ2-1, with D perhaps TRBD1 (7 bases). The CDR3 length is 16 residues. The germline V gene has CDR1 SGHVS and CDR2 FQNEAQ. Between the trimmed V and J ends, which lost 5 bases and 10 bases, there was a span of 24 bases. The CDR3 is CASSPRGAGTVEEQFF. The CDR3 region has the DNA TGTGCCAGCAGCCCCCGAGGGGCGGGGACAGTAGAGGAGCAGTTCTTC.

This clone was recorded only once. The V gene is TRBV30, the J gene TRBJ1-1; 7 positions agree with TRBD1. Losses at the gene ends were 0 bases for V and 1 base for J; bases not matched to a gene: 2. The CDR3 runs to 14 residues. Looked up from germline, CDR1 is GTSNPN and CDR2 is SVGIG (reference sequence). CDR3 nucleotide sequence: TGTGCCTGGAGTGTAGCAGGGGGGAACACTGAAGCTTTCTTT. This gives the protein CAWSVAGGNTEAFF.

The chain joins TRBV11-2 to TRBJ1-4; TRBD1 matches at 7 bases. The ends lost 3 bases at V and 4 bases at J; junction bases unmatched: 5. Germline V lookup: CDR1 SGHAT, CDR2 FQNNGV. There are 15 residues in the CDR3. DNA of the CDR3: TGTGCCAGCAGCTTCGACGGGACAGATAATGAAAAACTGTTTTTT. It encodes CASSFDGTDNEKLFF.